This T cell receptor beta chain was captured by sequencing in a study of blood T cell repertoires in COVID-19. Method: immunoSEQ multiplex PCR; TCRdb's copy keeps in-frame clones and lacks some. Here the sample spans approximately 330,000 clones, approximately 88% being singletons. Only a few counts were recorded for this clone. CDR1 and CDR2 from the germline V gene are GTSNPN and SVGIG (reference sequence). The V end was cut by 3 bases, the J end by 6 bases, with 27 bases between. The CDR3 extends over 18 amino acids. The chain couples TRBV30 to TRBJ2-4; a weak D match, TRBD1 (6 bases). The sequenced sample consisted of peripheral blood. This sequence was found in a man younger than 40 with COVID-19, enrolled during active disease. The CDR3 sequence is CAWSQNPTGRWVRNIQYF. The CDR3 DNA reads TGTGCCTGGAGCCAAAACCCAACAGGGCGGTGGGTTAGAAACATTCAGTACTTC.